This T cell receptor (beta chain) was recorded in a study of siplizumab effects on memory and regulatory T cells. Study-wide findings and caveats: Mappable CD4+ clones that were alloreactive averaged roughly 66% Treg-derived with siplizumab versus around 25% in controls. Greater diversity than memory cells seemed evident in naive T cells, which also appeared to be major alloresponse contributors. In siplizumab cultures, the suppressive function of proliferating Tregs remained unconfirmed. Siplizumab caused a significant drop in alloreactive sequences traceable to unstimulated CD4+ memory cells.

Worth noting for this clone: Its antigen is as yet unknown.

This table comes from immunoSEQ multiplex PCR, and its TCRdb copy is limited to in-frame clones, with some not included. The sample has around 97,000 clones; roughly 94% are singletons. Sample: non-Treg CD4+ T cells sorted from blood. The sequence was collected from a human donor in good health.

The CDR3 protein is CASTRGTVLTGELFF. For the CDR3, the DNA is TGTGCCAGCACAAGGGGGACAGTTTTGACCGGGGAGCTGTTTTTT. This chain uses TRBV27 with TRBJ2-2; 7 bases align to TRBD1. This CDR3 region has 15 residues. The germline V gene has CDR1 MNHEY and CDR2 SMNVEV (reference sequence). Trimming removed 7 bases from V and 5 bases from J; junction bases left unmatched: 10.